This TCR beta chain was identified in a study of blood T cell repertoires in COVID-19 (dated by TCRdb to about 2020). Some background on the complete study: Samples from collaborators originated in the United States, Italy and Spain and spanned both the acute and convalescent phases of COVID-19. The prospective study material was composed of cDNA or gDNA derived from T cells, B-cell-depleted T cells, or PBMCs. The dataset comprised deeply sampled blood TCRbeta repertoires from subjects exposed to, actively infected with, or recovered from COVID-19. The repertoires were released in a freely available public database intended as a resource for research on the immune response to SARS-CoV-2. Samples were obtained from the ongoing ImmuneRACE study (first 160 participants) and from 950 to 1,500 subjects provided by 6 global collaborators. Nearly every sample came with metadata listing a de-identified subject ID, COVID-19 status, age in years and sex. Where available, HLA class I and class II types were taken from metadata supplied by the sample provider and were not determined by assay-based typing. General study outcomes and caveats: How much clinical and demographic metadata was included differed by source and by participant, and the metadata was provided uncurated.

As to this clone: Its antigen specificity is not known. Nothing much larger sits one base from this clone, and base qualities are not available.

Each collaborating institution followed its own protocols to collect whole blood in K2EDTA tubes. Collaborator samples were shipped for TCRbeta analysis as frozen whole blood, isolated PBMCs, or DNA extracted from either sample type. The CDR3 runs 15 amino acids, cysteine and phenylalanine included. CDR3 DNA only is kept here, 45 bases in frame from base 1. The germline V gene (reference sequence) supplies CDR1 MNHEY and CDR2 SMNVEV. The junction shows trimming of 5 bases on V and 5 bases on J, plus 18 bases between the germline ends. TCRbeta CDR3 regions were amplified from genomic DNA using the immunoSEQ Assay, a bias-controlled multiplex PCR. As for the authors' bioinformatics: Within the assay, amplification of reference gene primers was used to estimate how many nucleated cells each sample contained. Sequence reads were collapsed and filtered to measure the absolute abundance of every unique TCRbeta CDR3 rearrangement. For each sample, productive Simpson clonality was calculated by taking the square root of Simpson's diversity index across productive rearrangements. Sourced from immuneACCESS, this table was stored by TCRdb with only in-frame sequences that have V and J called. A share of the clones is absent; for the studies checked, an unresolved V gene accounts for under half, and the remainder has no known explanation. That table supplies the V and J calls and clone size; D and trimming were determined from the DNA. The sample profile shows around 100,000 clones; more than 70% of them were found once. About 3.5% of the sample is held by the ten biggest clonotypes.

The sequence came from a woman between 55 and 75 years old with acute or convalescent COVID-19. What was sequenced was peripheral blood. The receptor chain draws on TRBV27 and TRBJ2-5; TRBD2 might be the D gene, on 6 matching bases. The DNA sequence is TGTGCCAGCAGTCCCCCAATGGCGCGGGGCGAGACCCAGTACTTC. Its translation is CASSPPMARGETQYF.